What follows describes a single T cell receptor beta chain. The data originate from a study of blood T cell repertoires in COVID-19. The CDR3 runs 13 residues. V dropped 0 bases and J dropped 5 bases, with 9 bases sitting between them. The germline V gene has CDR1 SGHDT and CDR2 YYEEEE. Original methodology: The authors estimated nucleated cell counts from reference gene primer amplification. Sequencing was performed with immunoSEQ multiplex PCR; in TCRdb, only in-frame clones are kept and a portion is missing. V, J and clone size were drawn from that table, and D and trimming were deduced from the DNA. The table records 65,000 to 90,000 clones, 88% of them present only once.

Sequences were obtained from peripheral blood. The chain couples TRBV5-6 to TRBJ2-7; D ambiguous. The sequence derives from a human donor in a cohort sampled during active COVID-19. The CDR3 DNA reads TGTGCCAGCAGCTTGGTGGGCAGCCACGAGCAGTACTTC. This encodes CASSLVGSHEQYF.